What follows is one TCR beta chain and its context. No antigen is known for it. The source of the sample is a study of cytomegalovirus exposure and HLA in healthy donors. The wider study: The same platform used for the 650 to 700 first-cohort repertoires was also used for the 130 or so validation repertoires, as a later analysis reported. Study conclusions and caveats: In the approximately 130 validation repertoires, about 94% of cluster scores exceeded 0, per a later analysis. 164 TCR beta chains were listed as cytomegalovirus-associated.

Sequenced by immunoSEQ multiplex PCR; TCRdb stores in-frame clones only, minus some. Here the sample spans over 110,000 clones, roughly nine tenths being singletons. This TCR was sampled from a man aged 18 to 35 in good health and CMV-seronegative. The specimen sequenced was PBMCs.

The CDR3, as DNA: TGTGCCAGCAGTGACAACAGGGGAGAGACCCAGTACTTC. This codes for CASSDNRGETQYF. V gene TRBV2 combines with J gene TRBJ2-5; 7 nucleotides line up with TRBD1. CDR1 SNHLY and CDR2 FYNNEI come from the germline V gene. CDR3 length: 13 amino acids. V dropped 3 bases and J dropped 4; count of bases not matched to a gene: 2.